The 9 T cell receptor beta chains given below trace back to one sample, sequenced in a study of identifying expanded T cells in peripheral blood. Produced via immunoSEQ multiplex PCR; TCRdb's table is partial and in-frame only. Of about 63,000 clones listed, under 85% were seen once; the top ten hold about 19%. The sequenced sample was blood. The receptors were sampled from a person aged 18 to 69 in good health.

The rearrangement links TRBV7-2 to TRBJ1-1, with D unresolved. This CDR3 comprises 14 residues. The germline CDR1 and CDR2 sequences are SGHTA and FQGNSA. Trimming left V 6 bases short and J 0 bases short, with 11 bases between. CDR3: CASRMSAVNTEAFF. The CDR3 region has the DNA TGTGCCAGCAGAATGTCTGCGGTGAACACTGAAGCTTTCTTT.

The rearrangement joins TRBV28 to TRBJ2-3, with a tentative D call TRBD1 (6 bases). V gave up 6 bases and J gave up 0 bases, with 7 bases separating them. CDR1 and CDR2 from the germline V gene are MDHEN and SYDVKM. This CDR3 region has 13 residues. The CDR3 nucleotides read TGTGCCAGCAGCCAGGGGAGCACAGATACGCAGTATTTT. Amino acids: CASSQGSTDTQYF.

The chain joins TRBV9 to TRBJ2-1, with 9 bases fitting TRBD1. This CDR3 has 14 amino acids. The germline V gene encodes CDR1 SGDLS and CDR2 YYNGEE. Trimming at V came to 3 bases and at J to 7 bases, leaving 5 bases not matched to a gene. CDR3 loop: CASSAQGARNEQFF. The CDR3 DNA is TGTGCCAGCAGCGCACAGGGGGCGCGGAATGAGCAGTTCTTC.

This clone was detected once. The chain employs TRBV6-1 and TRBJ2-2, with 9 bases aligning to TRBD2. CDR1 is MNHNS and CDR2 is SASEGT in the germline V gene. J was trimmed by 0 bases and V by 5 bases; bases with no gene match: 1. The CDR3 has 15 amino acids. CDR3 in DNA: TGTGCCAGCAGTCCTAGCGGGACGAACACCGGGGAGCTGTTTTTT. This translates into CASSPSGTNTGELFF.

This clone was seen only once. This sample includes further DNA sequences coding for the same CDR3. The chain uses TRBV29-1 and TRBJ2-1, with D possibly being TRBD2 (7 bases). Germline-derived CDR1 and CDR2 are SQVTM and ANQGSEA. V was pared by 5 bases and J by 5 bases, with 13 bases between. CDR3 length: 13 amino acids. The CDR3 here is CSVRGGGDNEQFF. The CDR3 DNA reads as TGCAGCGTTCGGGGAGGGGGGGACAATGAGCAGTTCTTC.

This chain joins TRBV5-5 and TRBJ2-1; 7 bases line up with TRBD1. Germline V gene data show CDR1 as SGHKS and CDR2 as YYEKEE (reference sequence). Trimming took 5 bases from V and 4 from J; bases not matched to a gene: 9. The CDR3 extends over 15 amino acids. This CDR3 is CASRHRQGLYNEQFF. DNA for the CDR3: TGTGCCAGCAGACACCGACAGGGCTTATACAATGAGCAGTTCTTC.

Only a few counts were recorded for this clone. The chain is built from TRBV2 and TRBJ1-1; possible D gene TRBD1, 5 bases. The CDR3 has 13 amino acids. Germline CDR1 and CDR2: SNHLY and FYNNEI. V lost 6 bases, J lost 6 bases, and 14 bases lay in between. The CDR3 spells CASSRTLLSEAFF. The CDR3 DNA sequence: TGTGCCAGCAGCCGGACACTGTTGTCTGAAGCTTTCTTT.

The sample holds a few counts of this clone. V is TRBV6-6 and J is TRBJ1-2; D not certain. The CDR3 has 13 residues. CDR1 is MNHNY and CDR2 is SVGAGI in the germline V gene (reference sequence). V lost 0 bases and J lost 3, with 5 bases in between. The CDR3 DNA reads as TGTGCCAGCAGTTACTCGGAGTACTATGGCTACACCTTC. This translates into CASSYSEYYGYTF.

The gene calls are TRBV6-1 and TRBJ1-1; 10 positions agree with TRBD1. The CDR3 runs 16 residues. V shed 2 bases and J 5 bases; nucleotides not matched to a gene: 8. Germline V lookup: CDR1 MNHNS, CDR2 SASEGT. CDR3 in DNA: TGTGCCAGCAGTGAACCGGGACAGGGGCGGACGACTGAAGCTTTCTTT. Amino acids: CASSEPGQGRTTEAFF.